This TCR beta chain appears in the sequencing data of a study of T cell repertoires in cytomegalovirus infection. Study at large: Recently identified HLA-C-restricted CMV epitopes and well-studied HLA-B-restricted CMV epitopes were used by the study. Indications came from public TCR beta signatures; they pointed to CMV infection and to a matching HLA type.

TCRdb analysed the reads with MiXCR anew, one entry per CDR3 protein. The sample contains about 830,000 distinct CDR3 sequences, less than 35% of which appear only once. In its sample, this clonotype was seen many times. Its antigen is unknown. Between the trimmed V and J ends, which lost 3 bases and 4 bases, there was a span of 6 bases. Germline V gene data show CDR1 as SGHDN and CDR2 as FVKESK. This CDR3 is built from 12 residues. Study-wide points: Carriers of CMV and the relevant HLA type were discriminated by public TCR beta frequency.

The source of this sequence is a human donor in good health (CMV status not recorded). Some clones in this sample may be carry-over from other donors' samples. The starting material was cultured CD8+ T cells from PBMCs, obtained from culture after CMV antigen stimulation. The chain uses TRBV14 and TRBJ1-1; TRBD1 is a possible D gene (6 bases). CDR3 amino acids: CASSQDSTEAFF. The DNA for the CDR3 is TGTGCCAGCAGCCAGGACAGCACTGAAGCTTTCTTT. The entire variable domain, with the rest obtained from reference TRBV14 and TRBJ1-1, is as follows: EAGVTQFPSHSVIEKGQTVTLRCDPISGHDNLYWYRRVMGKEIKFLLHFVKESKQDESGMPNNRFLAERTGGTYSTLKVQPAELEDSGVYFCASSQDSTEAFFGQGTRLTVV.